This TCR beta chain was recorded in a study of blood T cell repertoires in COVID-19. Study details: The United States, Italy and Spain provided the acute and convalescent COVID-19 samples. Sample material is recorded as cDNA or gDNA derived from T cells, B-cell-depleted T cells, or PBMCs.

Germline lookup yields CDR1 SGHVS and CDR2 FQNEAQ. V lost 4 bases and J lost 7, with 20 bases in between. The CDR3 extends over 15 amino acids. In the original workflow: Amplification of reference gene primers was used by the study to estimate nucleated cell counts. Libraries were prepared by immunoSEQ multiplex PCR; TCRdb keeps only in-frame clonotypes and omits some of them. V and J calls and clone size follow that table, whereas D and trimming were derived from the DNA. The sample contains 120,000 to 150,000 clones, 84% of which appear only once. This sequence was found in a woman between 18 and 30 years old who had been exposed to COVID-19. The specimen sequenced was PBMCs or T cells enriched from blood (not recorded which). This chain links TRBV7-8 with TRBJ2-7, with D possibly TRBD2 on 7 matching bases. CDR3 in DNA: TGTGCCAGCAGCTCCGGGGGGCCGATCCCGGGAGAGCAGTACTTC. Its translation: CASSSGGPIPGEQYF.